In its sample, the clone carrying this T cell receptor (beta chain) was seen a few times. What it binds is not known. Other nucleotide sequences from this sample produce the same CDR3. The sample originates from a study of cytotoxic CD8 clonotypes in ibrutinib-treated CLL. Broader study findings: There were few public clonotypes, and on treatment they contracted or stayed stable. The study found clonality rose at ibrutinib response, then fell toward baseline at progression.

Deep sequencing aimed at 1 in 200,000 to 1 in 1 million T cells' resolution. TCRdb keeps only in-frame clones here, not all; method: immunoSEQ multiplex PCR. Of roughly 250,000 clones in the sample, 70% were seen once. The length of the CDR3 is 15 residues. Germline CDR1 is SGHTA and CDR2 is FQGTGA. V lost 2 bases and J lost 5, with 15 bases in between. The sample here was PBMCs, taken after 24 months of ibrutinib treatment. V usage is TRBV7-3 and J usage is TRBJ2-5; D possibly corresponds to TRBD1 (5 bases). The sequence was collected from a human donor with chronic lymphocytic leukemia. CDR3 bases: TGTGCCAGCAGCTTATGGGGTGGGGCCGGGGAGACCCAGTACTTC. It encodes CASSLWGGAGETQYF.